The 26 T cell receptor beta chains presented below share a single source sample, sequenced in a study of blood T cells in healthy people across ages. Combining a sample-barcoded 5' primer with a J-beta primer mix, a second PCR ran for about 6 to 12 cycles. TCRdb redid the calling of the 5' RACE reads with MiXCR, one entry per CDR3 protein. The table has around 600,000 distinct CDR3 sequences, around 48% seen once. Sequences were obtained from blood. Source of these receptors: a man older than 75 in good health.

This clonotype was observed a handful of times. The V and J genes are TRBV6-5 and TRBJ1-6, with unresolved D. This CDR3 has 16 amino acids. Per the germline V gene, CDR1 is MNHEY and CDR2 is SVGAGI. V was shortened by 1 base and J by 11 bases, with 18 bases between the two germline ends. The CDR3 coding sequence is TGTGCCAGCAGTTACTTGAGCCGAGGGTTTCGGCCACCCCTCCACTTT. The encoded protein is CASSYLSRGFRPPLHF.

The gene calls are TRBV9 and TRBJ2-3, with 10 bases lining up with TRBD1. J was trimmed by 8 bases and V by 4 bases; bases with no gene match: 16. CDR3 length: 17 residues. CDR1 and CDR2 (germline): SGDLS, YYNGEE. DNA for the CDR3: TGTGCCAGCAGCACGACGACAGGGGGCGACGCGGGGGGTACGCAGTATTTT. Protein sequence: CASSTTTGGDAGGTQYF.

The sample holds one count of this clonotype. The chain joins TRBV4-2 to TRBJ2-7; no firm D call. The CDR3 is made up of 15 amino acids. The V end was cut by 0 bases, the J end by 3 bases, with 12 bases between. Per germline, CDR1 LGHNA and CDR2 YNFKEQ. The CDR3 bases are TGTGCCAGCAGCCAAGATCGTGGGAACGTCTACGAGCAGTACTTC. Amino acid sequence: CASSQDRGNVYEQYF.

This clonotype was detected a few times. The CDR3 DNA reads TGTGCCAGCAGTTACGTGGGACCCTCGTACGAGCAGTACTTC. Its protein product is CASSYVGPSYEQYF. This rearrangement joins TRBV6-2 or TRBV6-3 to TRBJ2-7; D may be TRBD1 or TRBD2 (5 bases each). This CDR3 contains 14 residues. Per germline, CDR1 MNHEY and CDR2 SVGEGT. Trimming pared 2 bases from V and 4 bases from J, leaving 12 bases between.

CDR3 amino acids: CASSTERDVYYNEQFF. The CDR3 DNA follows: TGTGCCAGCAGTACCGAGCGGGACGTCTACTACAATGAGCAGTTCTTC. The gene calls are TRBV27 and TRBJ2-1; the match to TRBD2 covers 7 bases. The J segment lost 3 bases and the V segment lost 5 bases, leaving 10 bases of the junction unmatched. The CDR3 is 16 residues long. Per germline, CDR1 MNHEY and CDR2 SMNVEV (reference sequence).

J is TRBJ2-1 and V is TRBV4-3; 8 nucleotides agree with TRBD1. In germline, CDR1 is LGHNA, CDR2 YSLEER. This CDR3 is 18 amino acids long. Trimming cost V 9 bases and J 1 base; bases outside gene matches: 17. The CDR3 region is CARIRGHTDPISYNEQFF. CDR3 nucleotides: TGCGCCAGAATCAGGGGGCACACTGATCCGATTTCCTACAATGAGCAGTTCTTC.

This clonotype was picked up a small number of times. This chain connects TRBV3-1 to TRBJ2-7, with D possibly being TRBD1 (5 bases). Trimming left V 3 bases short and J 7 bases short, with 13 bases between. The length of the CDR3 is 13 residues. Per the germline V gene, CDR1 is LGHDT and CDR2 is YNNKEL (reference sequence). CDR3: CASSQTDGIEQYF. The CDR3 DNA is TGTGCCAGCAGCCAGACAGACGGAATAGAGCAGTACTTC.

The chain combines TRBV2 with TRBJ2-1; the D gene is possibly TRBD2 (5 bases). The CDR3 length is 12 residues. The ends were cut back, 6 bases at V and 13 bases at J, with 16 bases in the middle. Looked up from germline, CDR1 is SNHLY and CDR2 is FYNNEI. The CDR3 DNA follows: TGTGCCAGCAGAGCCCTTGGGGAGACCCAGTTCTTC. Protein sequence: CASRALGETQFF.

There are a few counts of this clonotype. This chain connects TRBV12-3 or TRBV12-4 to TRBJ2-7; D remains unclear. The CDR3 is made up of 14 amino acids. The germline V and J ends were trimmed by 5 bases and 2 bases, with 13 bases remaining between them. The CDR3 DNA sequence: TGTGCCAGCAGTGGGATGACACTGGCCTACGAGCAGTACTTC. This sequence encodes CASSGMTLAYEQYF.

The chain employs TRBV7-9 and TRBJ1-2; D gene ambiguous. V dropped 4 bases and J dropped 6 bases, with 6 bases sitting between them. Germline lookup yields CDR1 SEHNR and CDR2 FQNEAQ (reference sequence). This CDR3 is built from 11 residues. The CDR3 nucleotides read TGTGCCAGCAGCTCCCAACATGGCTACACCTTC. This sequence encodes CASSSQHGYTF.

CDR3 loop: CAINRGQGGGDTQYF. The CDR3 DNA follows: TGTGCCATCAACCGAGGTCAGGGTGGGGGAGATACGCAGTATTTT. The rearrangement uses TRBV10-3 and TRBJ2-3; TRBD1 or TRBD2 may be the D gene (5 bases each). V was clipped by 7 bases and J by 5 bases, with 19 bases between them. This CDR3 comprises 15 residues. CDR1 is ENHRY and CDR2 is SYGVKD in the germline V gene.

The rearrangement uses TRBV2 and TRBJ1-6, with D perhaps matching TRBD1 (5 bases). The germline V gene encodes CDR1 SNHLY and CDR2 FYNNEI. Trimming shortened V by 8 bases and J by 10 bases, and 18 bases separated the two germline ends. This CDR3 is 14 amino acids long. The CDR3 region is CASDWQGEDSPLHF. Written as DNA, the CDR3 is TGTGCCAGCGATTGGCAGGGCGAGGACTCACCCCTCCACTTT.

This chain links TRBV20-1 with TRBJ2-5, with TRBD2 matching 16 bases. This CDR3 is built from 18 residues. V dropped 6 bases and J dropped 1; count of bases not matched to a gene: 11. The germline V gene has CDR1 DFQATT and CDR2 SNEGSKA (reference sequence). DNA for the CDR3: TGCAGTGCCCAATCGGGACTAGCGGGAGGGAGTCTCCAAGAGACCCAGTACTTC. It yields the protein CSAQSGLAGGSLQETQYF.

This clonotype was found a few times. In nucleotides, the CDR3 is TGCAGTGCTAGAGGTAGTTCATGGGACTTCCAAGAGACCCAGTACTTC. Translated, it gives CSARGSSWDFQETQYF. This chain joins TRBV20-1 and TRBJ2-5; D may be TRBD2 (6 bases). The CDR3 has 16 amino acids. V lost 1 base and J 1 base, leaving 16 bases between the germline ends. The germline gives CDR1 DFQATT, CDR2 SNEGSKA (reference sequence).

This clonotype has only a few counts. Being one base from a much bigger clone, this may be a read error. This CDR3 reads CASSLPPSTSGRSNEQYF. In DNA, the CDR3 is TGTGCCAGCAGCTTACCTCCCTCGACTAGCGGGAGATCCAATGAGCAGTACTTC. J is TRBJ2-7 and V is TRBV7-9; 12 bases agree with TRBD2. This CDR3 region has 18 residues. Trimming cost V 2 bases and J 7 bases; bases outside gene matches: 15. Germline loops: CDR1 SEHNR, CDR2 FQNEAQ (reference sequence).

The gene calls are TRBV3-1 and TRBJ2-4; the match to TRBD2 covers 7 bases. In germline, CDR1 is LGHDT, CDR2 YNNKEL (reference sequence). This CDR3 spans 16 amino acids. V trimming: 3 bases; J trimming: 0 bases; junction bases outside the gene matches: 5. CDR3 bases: TGTGCCAGCAGCCAGAGAGCGGGGATAGCCAAAAACATTCAGTACTTC. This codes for CASSQRAGIAKNIQYF.

As DNA, the CDR3 is TGCAGTGCTAGGCCCCCGACAGGGTTAAGAGGGAGCAATCAGCCCCAGCATTTT. It codes for CSARPPTGLRGSNQPQHF. The V call is TRBV20-1, the J call TRBJ1-5; 7 nucleotides agree with TRBD1. With V trimmed by 3 bases and J by 1 base, 15 bases remained unmatched. The CDR3 length is 18 residues. The germline gives CDR1 DFQATT, CDR2 SNEGSKA (reference sequence).

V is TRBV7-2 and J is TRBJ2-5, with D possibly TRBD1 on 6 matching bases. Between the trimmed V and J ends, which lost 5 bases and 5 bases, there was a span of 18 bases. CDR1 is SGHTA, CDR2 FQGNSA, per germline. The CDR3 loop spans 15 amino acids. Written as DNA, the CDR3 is TGTGCCAGCAGCCAGGGACAAGCTTCCTTGGAGACCCAGTACTTC. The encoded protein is CASSQGQASLETQYF.

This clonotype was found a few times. The CDR3, as DNA: TGTGCCAGCAGTTACGGACTAGCGGTCTCGTACGAGCAGTACTTC. It codes for CASSYGLAVSYEQYF. J is TRBJ2-7 and V is TRBV28, with 10 bases fitting TRBD2. Germline V gives CDR1 MDHEN, CDR2 SYDVKM. The CDR3 has 15 residues. V lost 4 bases, J lost 4 bases, and 7 bases stayed unmatched.

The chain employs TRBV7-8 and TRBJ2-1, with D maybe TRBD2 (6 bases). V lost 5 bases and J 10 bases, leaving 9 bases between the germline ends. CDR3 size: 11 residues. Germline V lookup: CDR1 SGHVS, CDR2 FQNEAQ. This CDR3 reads CASSSTSEQFF. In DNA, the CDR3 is TGTGCCAGCAGCAGTACTAGCGAGCAGTTCTTC.

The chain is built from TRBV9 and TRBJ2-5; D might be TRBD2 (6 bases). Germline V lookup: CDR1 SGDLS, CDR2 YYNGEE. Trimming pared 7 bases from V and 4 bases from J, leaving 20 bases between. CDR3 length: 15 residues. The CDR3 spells CASGGLGRLGETQYF. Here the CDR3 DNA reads TGTGCCAGCGGGGGTCTTGGGAGGCTCGGAGAGACCCAGTACTTC.

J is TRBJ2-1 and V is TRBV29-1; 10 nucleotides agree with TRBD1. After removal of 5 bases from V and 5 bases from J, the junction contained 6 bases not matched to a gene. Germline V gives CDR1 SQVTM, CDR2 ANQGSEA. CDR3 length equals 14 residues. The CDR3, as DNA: TGCAGCGTTCGGGACAGGGGATCCAACAATGAGCAGTTCTTC. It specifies CSVRDRGSNNEQFF.

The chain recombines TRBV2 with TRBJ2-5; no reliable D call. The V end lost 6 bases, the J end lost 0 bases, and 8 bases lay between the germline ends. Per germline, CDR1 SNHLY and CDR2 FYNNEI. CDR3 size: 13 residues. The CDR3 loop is CASRMEYQETQYF. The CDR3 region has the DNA TGTGCCAGCAGGATGGAGTACCAAGAGACCCAGTACTTC.

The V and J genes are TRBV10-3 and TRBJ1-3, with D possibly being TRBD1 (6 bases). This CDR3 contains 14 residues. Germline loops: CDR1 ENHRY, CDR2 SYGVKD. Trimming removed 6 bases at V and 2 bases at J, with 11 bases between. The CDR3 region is CAIREDRAGNTIYF. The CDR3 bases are TGTGCCATCAGGGAGGACAGAGCTGGAAACACCATATATTTT.

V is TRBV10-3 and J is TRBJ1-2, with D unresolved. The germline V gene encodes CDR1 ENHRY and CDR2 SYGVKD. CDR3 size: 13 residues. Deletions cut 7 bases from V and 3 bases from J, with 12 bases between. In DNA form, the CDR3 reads TGTGCCATCATGGACGGAGAACACTATGGCTACACCTTC. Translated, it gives CAIMDGEHYGYTF.

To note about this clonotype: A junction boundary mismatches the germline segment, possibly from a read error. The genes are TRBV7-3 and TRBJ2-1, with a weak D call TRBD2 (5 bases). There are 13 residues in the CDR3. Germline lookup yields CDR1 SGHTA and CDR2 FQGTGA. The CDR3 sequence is CASSSLWGDEKFF. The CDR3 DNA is TGTGCCAGCAGCTCCCTTTGGGGAGATGAGAAGTTCTTC.